The present T cell receptor (beta chain) was sequenced within a study of T cell responses to AZD1222 COVID-19 vaccine. Trimming cost V 1 base and J 2 bases; bases outside gene matches: 6. Germline CDR1 SGHDT, CDR2 YYEEEE. The CDR3 covers 17 residues. The assay was immunoSEQ multiplex PCR, and TCRdb's table has in-frame clones only and misses some. Of approximately 100,000 clones in the sample, roughly nine tenths were seen once. The chain employs TRBV5-6 and TRBJ2-2; 9 bases are shared with TRBD2. The clonotype originates from an adult in good health. Material: peripheral blood, obtained on day 0 of AZD1222 vaccination. CDR3 in amino acids: CASSLLGREGNTGELFF. In DNA, the CDR3 is TGTGCCAGCAGCTTGCTGGGGCGGGAGGGTAACACCGGGGAGCTGTTTTTT.